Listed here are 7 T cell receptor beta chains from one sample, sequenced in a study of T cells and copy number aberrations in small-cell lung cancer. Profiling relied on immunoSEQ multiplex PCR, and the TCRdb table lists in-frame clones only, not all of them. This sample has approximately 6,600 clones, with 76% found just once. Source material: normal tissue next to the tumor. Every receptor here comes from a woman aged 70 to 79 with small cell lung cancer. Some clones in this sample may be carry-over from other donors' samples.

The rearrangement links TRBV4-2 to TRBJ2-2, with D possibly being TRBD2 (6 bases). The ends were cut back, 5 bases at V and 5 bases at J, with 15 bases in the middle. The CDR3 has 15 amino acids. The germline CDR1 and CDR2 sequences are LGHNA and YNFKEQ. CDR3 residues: CASSISSAGTGELFF. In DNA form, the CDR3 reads TGTGCCAGCAGCATCAGTAGCGCGGGGACCGGGGAGCTGTTTTTT.

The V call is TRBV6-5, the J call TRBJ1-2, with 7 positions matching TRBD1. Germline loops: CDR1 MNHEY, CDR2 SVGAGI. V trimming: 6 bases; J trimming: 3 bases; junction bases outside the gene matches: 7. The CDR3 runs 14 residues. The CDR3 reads CASRAVGTDYGYTF. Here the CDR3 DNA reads TGTGCCAGCAGGGCCGTTGGGACAGACTATGGCTACACCTTC.

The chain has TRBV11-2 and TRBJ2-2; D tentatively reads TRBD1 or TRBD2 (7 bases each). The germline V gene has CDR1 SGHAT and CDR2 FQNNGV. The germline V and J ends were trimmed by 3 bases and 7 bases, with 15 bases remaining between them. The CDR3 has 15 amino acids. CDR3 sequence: CASSFATGRVGELFF. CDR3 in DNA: TGTGCCAGCAGCTTTGCGACAGGGAGGGTCGGGGAGCTGTTTTTT.

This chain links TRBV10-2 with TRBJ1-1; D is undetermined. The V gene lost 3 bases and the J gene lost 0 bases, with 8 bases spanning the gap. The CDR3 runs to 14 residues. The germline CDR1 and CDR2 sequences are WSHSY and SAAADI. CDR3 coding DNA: TGCGCCAGCAGTGATTTGACTTTGAACACTGAAGCTTTCTTT. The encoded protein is CASSDLTLNTEAFF.

The CDR3 DNA is TGCGCCAGCAGCTTGGAGGGCGCCACACAGCATTTT. Its translation: CASSLEGATQHF. This chain links TRBV5-1 with TRBJ1-5; D gene uncertain. The CDR3 is made up of 12 amino acids. Between the trimmed V and J ends, which lost 0 bases and 13 bases, there was a span of 11 bases. The germline CDR1 and CDR2 sequences are SGHRS and YFSETQ. Looking up the rest from reference TRBV5-1 and TRBJ1-5 gives the full variable domain: KAGVTQTPRYLIKTRGQQVTLSCSPISGHRSVSWYQQTPGQGLQFLFEYFSETQRNKGNFPGRFSGRQFSNSRSEMNVSTLELGDSALYLCASSLEGATQHFGDGTRLSIL.

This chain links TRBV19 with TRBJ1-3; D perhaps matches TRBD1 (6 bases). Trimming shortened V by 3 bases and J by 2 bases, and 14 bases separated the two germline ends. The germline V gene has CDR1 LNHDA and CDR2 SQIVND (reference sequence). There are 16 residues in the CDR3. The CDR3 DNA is TGTGCCAGTAGTATGCGGCTCAGGGGCCCTGGAAACACCATATATTTT. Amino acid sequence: CASSMRLRGPGNTIYF. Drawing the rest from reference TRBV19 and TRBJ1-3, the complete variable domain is DGGITQSPKYLFRKEGQNVTLSCEQNLNHDAMYWYRQDPGQGLRLIYYSQIVNDFQKGDIAEGYSVSREKKESFPLTVTSAQKNPTAFYLCASSMRLRGPGNTIYFGEGSWLTVV.

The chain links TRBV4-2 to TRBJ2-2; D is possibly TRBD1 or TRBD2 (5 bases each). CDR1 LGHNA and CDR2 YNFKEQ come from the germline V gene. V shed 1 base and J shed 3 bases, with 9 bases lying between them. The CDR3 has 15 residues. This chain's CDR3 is CASSQAGPDTGELFF. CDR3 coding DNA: TGTGCCAGCAGCCAAGCGGGGCCGGACACCGGGGAGCTGTTTTTT.